These T cell receptor beta chains were read from a single sample in a study of human T cells and chemical hapten exposure. TCRdb used MiXCR to reprocess the RACE reads, holding one entry per CDR3 protein. Seen here are roughly 86,000 distinct CDR3 sequences, roughly 10% observed once, and the top ten hold less than 2.5%. This material consisted of whole blood, taken in connection with sensitization to the hapten diphenylcyclopropenone (DPC). Every receptor here comes from a man between 40 and 49 years old with alopecia areata. Some clones in this sample may be carry-over from other donors' samples. Both conserved end residues are part of each CDR3.

v_call	j_call	cdr3_aa
TRBV11-2	TRBJ2-1	CASTGEGQGAMNEQFF
TRBV28	TRBJ2-3	CASQGEQGTDTQYF
TRBV25-1	TRBJ1-2	CASSAGGGGYTF
TRBV5-4	TRBJ2-1	CASTPGEGELVREQFF
TRBV7-9	TRBJ2-2	CASSGGLAGSGELFF
TRBV7-2	TRBJ1-3	CASSRGTFNSGNTIYF
TRBV7-2	TRBJ1-4	CASSLDSRAEKLFF
TRBV6-5	TRBJ1-1	CASRRDSLNTEAFF
TRBV6-6	TRBJ2-7	CASTRESSEQYF
TRBV7-2	TRBJ2-1	CATAASRLAINEQFF
TRBV27	TRBJ1-4	CASSQRLNNEKLFF
TRBV15	TRBJ2-3	CATSRGGGRADTQYF
TRBV19	TRBJ1-2	CASSPRTVDGYTF
TRBV29-1	TRBJ2-3	CSLGAVNTDTQYF
TRBV6-5	TRBJ2-3	CASSRGSGGRPDTQYF
TRBV6-5	TRBJ1-6	CASSFSGTSNSPLHF
TRBV4-3	TRBJ2-5	CASSLQFRGQETQYF
TRBV29-1	TRBJ1-1	CSGSPRDGAEAFF
TRBV9	TRBJ2-7	CASSAGGGEVYEQYF
TRBV2	TRBJ2-4	CASSEEEVLAKNIQYF
TRBV29-1	TRBJ2-3	CSALINRSGSDTQYF
TRBV7-6	TRBJ2-3	CASSLQLAGPRDTQYF
TRBV7-2	TRBJ2-3	CASSLLTDTQYF
TRBV7-2	TRBJ2-5	CASSSYQETQYF
TRBV12-3/TRBV12-4	TRBJ2-6	CASRRARQGPSGANVLTF
TRBV6-5	TRBJ2-7	CASTRGGPYEQYF
TRBV28	TRBJ2-2	CASRDNRRLAGDTGELFF
TRBV20-1	TRBJ2-5	CSARDMTGGRWPGETQYF
TRBV12-3/TRBV12-4	TRBJ2-1	CASSLDSSFIYNEQFF
TRBV28	TRBJ1-5	CASSQGQGIDQPQHF
TRBV7-2	TRBJ2-7	CASSTGQGSHEQYF
TRBV4-3	TRBJ1-2	CASSPAARGDYGYTF
TRBV12-3/TRBV12-4	TRBJ1-2	CASGVLEVRPYGYTF
TRBV20-1	TRBJ2-3	CSARGDRGSTDTQYF
TRBV28	TRBJ1-1	CASSIGGAGTEAFF
TRBV18	TRBJ1-4	CASSPGASLELFF
TRBV5-4	TRBJ1-4	CASSLGQGFGKLFF
TRBV7-2	TRBJ2-3	CASSPNPGLAGTDTQYF
TRBV20-1	TRBJ2-7	CSAPRDNRLSSYEQYF
TRBV4-1	TRBJ1-2	CASSQWTGNWGYTF
TRBV12-3/TRBV12-4	TRBJ2-3	CASRPGQGATDTQYF